This T cell receptor beta chain originates from a study of PD-1 blockade in classical Hodgkin lymphoma. About the research overall: Treatment was intravenous nivolumab, 3 mg/kg every 2 weeks, until progression.

Comments on this clone: The target antigen is unknown.

Trimming cost V 7 bases and J 4 bases, with 19 bases left between them. Germline assignment: CDR1 SNHLY and CDR2 FYNNEI. CDR3 length: 15 residues. Clones were sequenced by immunoSEQ multiplex PCR, and TCRdb holds only the in-frame ones, with some missing. The top ten hold over 12% of the sample, which has 55,000 to 65,000 clones, around 89% seen once. There was relapse after autologous stem cell transplantation in every patient, and there was variation in brentuximab vedotin exposure. General study findings and limits: Patients who began taking nivolumab under 1 year after ASCT were left out. Why the repertoires differ is still unclear, perhaps disease activity or prior therapy. Reports described newly diagnosed patients as having lower baseline TCR diversity than healthy donors.

The rearrangement links TRBV2 to TRBJ2-5, with a possible D match to TRBD1 (8 bases). The TCR comes from a human donor with classical Hodgkin lymphoma. This sample comprised peripheral blood mononuclear cells (PBMCs), obtained at baseline. Here the CDR3 DNA reads TGTGCCAGCAAGCGGGACAGGCCAACTCGAGAGACCCAGTACTTC. It encodes CASKRDRPTRETQYF.